This T cell receptor (beta chain) was obtained from a study of cytomegalovirus exposure and HLA in healthy donors (TCRdb year 2017). Background on the whole study: An earlier analysis of several hundred of the donors reported under 300 Gb of sequence data and 95 million to 130 million unique TCR beta sequences obtained from some 170 million T cells. The study combined high-throughput TCR immunosequencing, statistical association of individual TCRs with disease status, and machine learning to predict cytomegalovirus infection status. A few DR-DQ haplotypes were treated as single units for association and clustering because of strong linkage in the cohort. Besides the first cohort of approximately 710 subjects, a separate validation cohort made up of 120 different subjects was used. Among about 400 genotyped donors of the cohort, an average of approximately 240,000 unique TCR beta nucleotide sequences was sequenced per donor, of which 15% to 20% were non-productive. The T cell repertoires of 666 subjects were profiled by immunosequencing and related to cytomegalovirus serostatus. Donor age, sex, ethnicity and CMV serostatus were collected together with the repertoire data. Genome-wide SNP genotypes for about 65% of the roughly 670 donors were used in a later genetic analysis, which treated that subset as a discovery cohort. A later analysis re-analyzed previously published TCR beta repertoires from 550 to 700 donors and added high-resolution HLA genotyping to study TCR occurrence patterns. The study was designed to test whether signatures of past pathogen exposure could be identified by cataloging public T cell receptors. HLA typing covered class I and class II loci at four-digit resolution. The later analysis used no new phenotypic data to find candidate immune exposures, relying instead on TCR beta sequences and their occurrence across donors. An earlier analysis of approximately 640 of the donors applied high-throughput TCR beta sequencing to assess whether each TCR beta V gene segment acted as functional or pseudogenic. An early release covering 500 to 750 HLA-typed donors comprised about 300 gigabases of sequencing data and some 79 million unique TCR sequences. The number of typed donors differed by locus: about 620-640 for A, B, C, DRB1 and DQB1; approximately 530 for DQA1; approximately 600 for DPA1; and about 470 for DPB1. Of the 398 genotyped donors, approximately 81% were placed in the genetic ancestry cluster associated with self-reported Caucasian donors. Every repertoire in the discovery cohort had been generated on one and the same sequencing platform.

Library generation was performed with the immunoSEQ multiplex PCR assay. A mixture of 60 forward primers for TCR Vbeta segments and 13 reverse primers for TCR Jbeta segments was used in the multiplex PCR. The CDR3 region of rearranged TCR beta genes was amplified from genomic DNA with a multiplex PCR assay. Amplified TCR beta libraries were sequenced as 87-base-pair reads on the Illumina HiSeq System. On the authors' methods: A later analysis counted some 74 million unique TCR beta chains across the 640 or so repertoires, and some 11 million of these chains were shared by at least two donors. To remove PCR and sequencing errors, raw reads were error-corrected and collapsed into unique sequences using a nearest-neighbor algorithm that merged closely related sequences. CDR3 sequences were aligned to IMGT reference sequences to assign V, D and J gene segments. For a sequence to be retained, a match of at least six nucleotides was required to both a V gene segment and a J gene segment. A rearrangement was called productive if the CDR3 had no stop codons and remained in frame with V and J, and every other rearrangement was called non-productive. Following IMGT convention, CDR3 was defined as the stretch from the second conserved V-encoded cysteine up to the conserved J-encoded phenylalanine. The earlier analysis of approximately 500 of the donors excluded sequences that lacked an unambiguous match to a single V gene segment. An earlier analysis of fewer than 750 of the donors called V segments functional above 56.7% productive rearrangements and segregating when the between-donor standard deviation exceeded 5%. To diagnose cytomegalovirus status from the catalog of TCR beta chain sequences, a statistical classification framework was built. In a later analysis, TCR nucleotide sequences were compared against IMGT/GENE-DB human TR gene sequences so that V and J genes could be assigned. Using the TCRdist pipeline, a later analysis assigned CDR3 sequences along with most-parsimonious VDJ recombination scenarios. A later analysis defined each TCR beta chain by its CDR3 amino acid sequence plus V-gene family, and excluded reads lacking a unique V-gene family. To address suspected cross-contamination and a sequencing artifact, a later analysis removed 592 highly shared, low-generation-probability nucleotide sequences. A later analysis calculated a clonal expansion index for each public chain from normalized within-repertoire ranks of inferred template counts. In a later analysis, generation probabilities were computed with a VDJ recombination model fitted to out-of-frame rearrangements, and the resulting probabilities were checked against IGoR. Hypergeometric tests were used in a later analysis to score TCR-TCR, TCR-HLA and TCR-CMV co-occurrence, with a repertoire-size bias correction applied to the TCR pairs. False discovery rates were estimated in a later analysis by permuting HLA or CMV assignments 20 times. In a later analysis, co-occurring TCRs were grouped using DBSCAN, and TCRdist sequence similarity was added for clustering within HLA-allele-positive subsets. Co-occurrence clustering excluded repertoires with fewer than 30,000 or more than 120,000 public chains, plus five with anomalous nucleotide sharing. Here the immuneACCESS table is served through TCRdb, limited to in-frame sequences with V and J called. Missing clones are a known gap in these copies; in checked studies unresolved V genes cover under half, and the rest lacks a known reason. The D gene and trimming were derived from the DNA, and the V and J assignments and clone size from that table. The sample table records about 82,000 clones; about 9.5% of these occur just once. Approximately 25% of the sample is in the top ten clones.

As regards this clone: The clone's antigen remains unknown. Nothing much larger sits one base from this clone, and base qualities are not available.

The cohort was made up of several hundred healthy bone marrow donors. Cohort members were all nominally healthy when sampled, although unrecorded immune exposures were likely present. The donor tested CMV seropositive, placing the donor among the approximately 290 seropositive members of the cohort. Each donor provided a peripheral blood sample, and peripheral blood mononuclear cells were used for TCR beta sequencing. Genomic DNA was extracted from the blood cell samples with the Qiagen DNeasy Blood Extraction Kit. What the study reported, not specific to this receptor: In a later genetic analysis, a missense DCLRE1C variant was associated with V-gene and J-gene trimming of TCR beta chains, and the association was replicated in an independent cohort. Some IMGT-functional V segments, including TRBV6-2 and TRBV6-3, could not be distinguished by the 87-base-pair reads and were therefore excluded. A few of the identified cytomegalovirus-associated TCR beta chains were confirmed in vitro to be specific for cytomegalovirus antigens. The presence/absence analyses assumed that sequencing depth was roughly uniform across donors, and that assumption may not be true. A further reported finding was that TCR beta sequences accurately predicted the HLA-A and HLA-B alleles for most subjects in the first cohort. Because counts were too low, seventeen rarely observed V segments, including chromosome 9 orphons, were excluded from the earlier analysis of 587 of the donors. Correlated functional status among segregating V segments might be attributable to linkage disequilibrium, but an unknown experimental factor could not be ruled out. Immune exposure information for the cohort was limited to CMV serostatus. A later analysis found that most CMV-associated TCR beta chains appeared HLA-restricted, with HLA associations seemingly driven largely by CMV exposure. A later analysis found that HLA-associated TCR beta chains were more clonally expanded and had lower generation probabilities than equally common non-associated chains. While some public TCRs were present in many individuals, most TCR sequences turned up only very rarely across donors. This cohort had only TCR beta chains sequenced, and the lack of alpha or paired-chain data limited which features could be detected. In a later analysis, TCR association rates were found to vary across HLA loci, with the most associated TCRs seen for DRB1 alleles and the fewest for HLA-C alleles. The classifier was reported to diagnose cytomegalovirus status with high specificity and sensitivity in both the original and validation cohorts. A cluster of highly shared sequence variants was judged likely to be a technical artifact of the sequencing pipeline. Compared with the roughly 700-donor mean, donors in an Asian-associated ancestry cluster had fewer N-insertions in productive TCRs, according to a later genetic analysis. In an earlier analysis of approximately 590 of the donors, most TCR beta V segments appeared in productive rearrangements about 90% or about 30% of the time, broadly matching IMGT annotations. The study gave a list of 150 to 200 TCR beta chains associated with cytomegalovirus. The authors suggested that the approach could potentially be generalized to other disease states and immunological phenotypes. In a later analysis, around 15,000 TCR beta sequences were associated with specific HLA alleles at a false discovery rate of 0.05. In a later analysis, several top co-occurrence clusters were reported to appear linked to parvovirus B19, influenza, CMV and Epstein-Barr virus. HLA typing was unavailable for some donors at each locus, so association tests used only the typed subset. Strong co-occurrence of HLA alleles, especially DR and DQ, made assigning TCR associations to individual alleles difficult.

Trimmed from V: 2 bases; trimmed from J: 0 bases; junction bases lacking a gene match: 4. The CDR3 holds 15 amino acids from the cysteine to the phenylalanine. Only the CDR3 part of the read is kept: 45 bases, read in frame from the first base. The germline V gene specifies SGHDT as CDR1 and YYEEEE as CDR2. Sequencing input: PBMCs. The sequence derives from a man aged 55 to 69 in good health and CMV-seropositive. The chain joins TRBV5-6 to TRBJ2-7; a stretch of 8 junction bases matches TRBD1. The base sequence is TGTGCCAGCAGCTTTAGGACAGGGACCTCCTACGAGCAGTACTTC. This encodes CASSFRTGTSYEQYF. This CDR3, with the reference TRBV5-6 and TRBJ2-7 proteins standing in past its ends, gives the full variable domain DAGVTQSPTHLIKTRGQQVTLRCSPKSGHDTVSWYQQALGQGPQFIFQYYEEEERQRGNFPDRFSGHQFPNYSSELNVNALLLGDSALYLCASSFRTGTSYEQYFGPGTRLTVT.